Here is one T cell receptor beta chain with its context. Its antigen is unknown. No quality values exist for individual bases; no much larger clone is one base distant. The CDR3 covers 15 residues, taking in both the cysteine and the phenylalanine. The retained sequence is limited to the CDR3, 45 bases, with the frame set at the first base. Deletion took 0 bases off V and 3 bases off J, with a span of 12 bases between the germline ends. According to the germline V gene, CDR1 reads SGHDT and CDR2 reads YYEEEE. For repertoire sequencing, the TCR beta CDR3 regions were amplified from RNA transcripts. The first round of RT-PCR was done with HTBI primers and the Qiagen OneStep RT-PCR kit, and was followed by a second round of multiplex PCR, then size selection and purification. Libraries were sequenced paired-end with 100 bp reads on an Illumina HiSeq2000. The paper's data handling went like this. Reads were processed with SOAPnuke, discarding reads with adapters, uncalled bases, mean Phred below 15, or no exact constant-primer or identifier match. High-quality paired reads were merged with COPE v1.2.5. Unique nucleotide sequences were defined as clonotypes and aligned to IMGT TRB V, D and J references using MiTCR v1.1. The analysis was limited to V-J combinations with a frequency above 0.0001, which together covered approximately 99% of the repertoires. A TCR clonal expansion and chaos score per V-J combination was defined as the ratio of F50 clonal expansion to chaos observed in the TCRdist matrix. Features were reduced by Welch's t-statistics and random forest to some 13 V-J combinations, which fed a naive Bayes classifier. The similarity between thyroid and blood repertoires was quantified using the Morisita-Horn index. TCRdb ran its own pipeline on the public reads, namely fastp trimming at Q25 and MiXCR clone calling, and kept in-frame beta chains. Rows are unified per CDR3 protein, each entry keeping the most common DNA and genes. TCRdb's processing, not the authors', yielded these V and J calls. For this sample there are about 40,000 distinct CDR3 sequences; over 40% appear just once. Jointly, the top ten make up 18% of the sample.

The data were taken from a study of Graves' ophthalmopathy and Graves' hyperthyroidism (dated 2018 in TCRdb). Regarding the research as a whole: Peripheral blood was collected at initial diagnosis, before any treatment. TCR beta repertoire signatures were used to distinguish Graves' ophthalmopathy from Graves' hyperthyroidism and to predict progression to ophthalmopathy. For independent validation, a separate cohort was made up of fewer than 20 hyperthyroidism patients plus 17 patients who later progressed from hyperthyroidism to ophthalmopathy. To explore V-J signatures distinguishing ophthalmopathy from hyperthyroidism, a discovery set of around 97 patients (roughly 42 ophthalmopathy, around 55 stable hyperthyroidism) was enrolled. After sampling, hyperthyroidism patients received methimazole starting at 30 mg daily, and ophthalmopathy patients received high-dose intravenous methylprednisolone. In total, 135 blood samples were TCR-sequenced: some 40 ophthalmopathy, over 70 hyperthyroidism and around 17 hyperthyroidism-to-ophthalmopathy patients. In five to seven hyperthyroidism patients, T-cell repertoires of thyroid tissue and blood were compared.

Ophthalmopathy patients were characterized by moderately to severely active disease, a Clinical Activity Score of at least 3, a NOSPECS grade of at least 4, and a disease duration under 3 months. Patients were excluded if they had other autoimmune diseases, uncontrolled infections, pregnancy or lactation. Clinical symptoms, serum thyroxine, TRAb, thyroid ultrasound and orbital computed tomography were used for diagnosis. Using Ficoll-Paque density gradient centrifugation, PBMCs were isolated from 10 ml of fresh peripheral blood. Total RNA was extracted using Trizol reagent, and RNA quality was checked on an Agilent 2100 Bioanalyzer. Results and caveats for the whole study, not just this receptor: In validation, the model predicted ophthalmopathy progression with about 71% sensitivity and approximately 75% specificity; about a dozen predicted patients were CT-confirmed with GO in a median of approximately 6.5 months. Sample size was not predetermined statistically, and investigators were not blinded to group allocation. Among expanded thyroid clonotypes with frequency above 0.001, most also showed up in blood, which suggests that blood repertoires may reflect the thyroid immune response. The 13-signature model separated ophthalmopathy from stable hyperthyroidism with 85% to 90% sensitivity and about 81% specificity in cross-validation, and 80%/75% in the test set.

The rearrangement combines TRBV5-6 with TRBJ1-1; a weak D assignment points to TRBD1 (5 bases agree). Sequencing used peripheral blood. The TCR originated in an adult man with Graves' ophthalmopathy. In nucleotides, the sequence is TGTGCCAGCAGCTTGGCCTGGGGGGTTTACACTGAAGCTTTCTTT. This sequence encodes CASSLAWGVYTEAFF.